The clone carrying this TCR beta chain was seen only once. Antigen: not known. Assay: immunoSEQ multiplex PCR; the TCRdb copy retains only in-frame clones and omits some. The table has 20,000 to 25,000 clones, roughly nine tenths seen once. The sample originates from a study of PD-1 blockade in classical Hodgkin lymphoma. Study-wide points: Although disease activity or prior therapy may be involved, causes of the repertoire differences remain undefined.

V dropped 0 bases and J dropped 5; count of bases not matched to a gene: 18. CDR3 length: 20 residues. Germline loops: CDR1 SGHAT, CDR2 FQNNGV. Time point in this sample: newly diagnosed, previously untreated cHL patient sample. Starting with thawed PBMCs, CD4+ T cells were purified by magnetic negative selection. The chain combines TRBV11-2 with TRBJ1-5; TRBD1 matches at 8 bases. The sample taken for sequencing was CD4+ T cells from blood. The receptor comes from a human donor with classical Hodgkin lymphoma. This CDR3 reads CASSLDGSTGARPRDQPQHF. CDR3 coding DNA: TGTGCCAGCAGCTTAGATGGGTCGACAGGGGCGCGCCCGAGGGATCAGCCCCAGCATTTT.